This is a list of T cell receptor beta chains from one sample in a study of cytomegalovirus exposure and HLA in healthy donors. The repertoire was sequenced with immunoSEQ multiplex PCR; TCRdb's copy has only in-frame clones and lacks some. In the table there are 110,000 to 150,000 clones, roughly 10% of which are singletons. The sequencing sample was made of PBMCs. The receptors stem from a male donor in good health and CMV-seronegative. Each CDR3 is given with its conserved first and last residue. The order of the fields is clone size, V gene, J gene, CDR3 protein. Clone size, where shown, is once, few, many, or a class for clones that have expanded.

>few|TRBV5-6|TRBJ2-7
CASSLASGIHEQYF
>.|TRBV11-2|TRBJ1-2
CASSPGGWMDYGYTF
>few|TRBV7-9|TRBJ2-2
CASSSISSGRYGELFF
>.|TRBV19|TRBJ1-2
CASSMTGESYGYTF
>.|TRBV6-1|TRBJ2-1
CASSARGYNEQFF
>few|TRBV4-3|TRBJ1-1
CASSRAVRQGSSNTEAFF
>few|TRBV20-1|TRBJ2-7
CSAARNEQYF
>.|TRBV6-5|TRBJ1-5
CASSYSFYSNQPQHF
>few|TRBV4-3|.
CASSQDRQGAYEQYF
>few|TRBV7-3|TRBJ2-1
CASSKNGGRTIEQFF
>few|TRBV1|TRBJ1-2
CTSSCTGGSNYGYTF
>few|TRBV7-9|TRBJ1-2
CASSPSGQGTYGYTF
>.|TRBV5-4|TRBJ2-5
CASSQRQGATEETQYF
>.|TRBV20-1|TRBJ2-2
CSAGPGLGLFF
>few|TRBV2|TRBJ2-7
CASSVGRGAPYEQYF
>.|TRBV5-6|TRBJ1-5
CASSHGQGRRPQHF
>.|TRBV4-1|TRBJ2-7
CASSQDRLTSLYEQYF
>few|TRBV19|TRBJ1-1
CASSIVGGNTEAFF
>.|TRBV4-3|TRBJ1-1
CASSQVPPGNTEAFF
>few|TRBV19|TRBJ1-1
CASSIAGYTEAFF
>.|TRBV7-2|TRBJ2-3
CASSSSDRVGDTQYF
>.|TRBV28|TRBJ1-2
CASIAIPGQALYGYTF
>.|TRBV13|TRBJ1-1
CASSLGGQGAWNTEAFF
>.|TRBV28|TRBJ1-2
CASSKGTGGYTF
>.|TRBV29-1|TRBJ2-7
CSVLAAGGQYEQYF
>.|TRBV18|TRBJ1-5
CASSPTGLQPQHF
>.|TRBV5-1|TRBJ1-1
CASSLEGQGNTEAFF
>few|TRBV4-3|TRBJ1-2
CASSQVEARGSLYGYTF
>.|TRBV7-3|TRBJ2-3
CASSFFADRGDKADTQYF
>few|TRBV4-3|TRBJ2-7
CASSQDPDRGGYEQYF
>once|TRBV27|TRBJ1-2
CASSESGTGYGYTF
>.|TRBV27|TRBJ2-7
CASTRDRGTDEQYF